This T cell receptor beta chain appears in the sequencing data of a study of early T cells in non-severe SARS-CoV-2 infection. This clonotype was observed many times. Per germline, CDR1 LNHDA and CDR2 SQIVND (reference sequence). V lost 5 bases, J lost 4 bases, and 17 bases lay in between. The CDR3 is 15 amino acids. In TCRdb, the 5' RACE reads were re-called with MiXCR into one record per CDR3 protein. The sample holds around 61,000 distinct CDR3 sequences, around 12% seen once. Sequencing was done on a sample of whole blood. The clonotype originates from an adult who was a healthcare worker with PCR-confirmed SARS-CoV-2 infection or an uninfected control (not recorded which). This rearrangement joins TRBV19 to TRBJ1-2; D call uncertain. The CDR3: CASSRPEGLIYGYTF. In nucleotides, the CDR3 is TGTGCCAGTAGTCGCCCTGAAGGGCTCATCTATGGCTACACCTTC.